This entry concerns a single TCR beta chain. The V end was cut by 3 bases, the J end by 5 bases, with 11 bases between. Per germline, CDR1 SGHNT and CDR2 YENEEA. The CDR3 sequence is 14 residues long. Amplification used 60 Vbeta primers and 13 Jbeta primers. Libraries were prepared by immunoSEQ multiplex PCR; TCRdb keeps only in-frame clonotypes and omits some of them. Of about 200,000 clones in the sample, around 85% were seen once. The sample belongs to a study of cytomegalovirus exposure and HLA in healthy donors. The chain combines TRBV11-3 with TRBJ2-1, with unresolved D. Sequencing used PBMCs. The sequence derives from a girl aged 2 to 10 in good health and CMV-seronegative. The CDR3 bases are TGTGCCAGCAGCTTCCGAGGTCGTCACAATGAGCAGTTCTTC. Translated: CASSFRGRHNEQFF.